These T cell receptor beta chains were read from a single sample in a study of regulatory T cells in long-lasting Graves disease. TCRdb recomputed calls from the multiplex PCR reads with MiXCR, one row per CDR3 protein. Among about 320,000 distinct CDR3 sequences listed, over 15% were seen once. This specimen was peripheral blood mononuclear cells (PBMCs), taken at new diagnosis, from a patient treated with antithyroid drugs. The receptors were sampled from a female donor with Graves disease. CDR3s include the opening cysteine and the closing phenylalanine or tryptophan. D genes are given only for firm matches. The size of a clone is reported for some rows only, either as once, few or many, or as a class for expanded clones.

V	size	length	J	D	CDR3	DNA
TRBV20-1	.	17	TRBJ1-5	.	CSARGLPRSDSTEPQHF	TGCAGTGCTAGAGGGTTGCCCCGGAGCGATAGCACTGAGCCCCAGCATTTT
TRBV6-1	many	14	TRBJ2-3	.	CASSAGGDSDTQYF	TGTGCCAGCAGTGCAGGGGGGGATTCAGATACGCAGTATTTT
TRBV28	many	10	TRBJ1-5	.	CATYGGPQHF	TGTGCCACTTACGGGGGTCCCCAGCATTTT
TRBV11-3	many	12	TRBJ1-1	.	CASSLEALEAFF	TGTGCCAGCAGCTTGGAGGCTCTTGAAGCTTTCTTT
TRBV19	.	15	TRBJ2-4	.	CASSIKGRAKNIQYF	TGTGCCAGTAGTATTAAGGGGAGAGCCAAAAACATTCAGTACTTC
TRBV6-1	many	11	TRBJ2-2	.	CASRNTGELFF	TGTGCCAGCAGGAACACCGGGGAGCTGTTTTTT
TRBV11-3	many	16	TRBJ2-1	TRBD2	CASSLDGLAGYNEQLF	TGTGCCAGCAGCTTAGACGGGCTAGCGGGATACAATGAGCAGCTCTTC
TRBV6-1	.	14	TRBJ1-2	TRBD1	CASSLLTGDYGYTF	TGTGCCAGCAGTCTCCTGACAGGGGACTATGGCTACACCTTC
TRBV6-2/TRBV6-3	many	14	TRBJ1-2	TRBD1	CASSQEGQIGGYTF	TGTGCCAGCAGTCAGGAGGGACAGATCGGTGGCTACACCTTC
TRBV5-5	many	16	TRBJ2-2	TRBD1	CASTGADPQLTGELFF	TGTGCCAGTACAGGGGCCGACCCTCAGCTGACCGGGGAGCTGTTTTTT
TRBV27	many	14	TRBJ1-2	.	CASSFLSGTGGYTF	TGTGCCAGCAGTTTTCTGTCAGGCACTGGAGGCTACACCTTC
TRBV20-1	few	15	TRBJ2-7	TRBD2	CSARDFQRETYEQYF	TGCAGTGCTAGAGATTTCCAGCGGGAGACCTACGAGCAGTACTTC
TRBV3-1	few	15	TRBJ2-2	TRBD1	CASSQNRGNTGELFF	TGTGCCAGCAGCCAGAACAGGGGAAACACCGGGGAGCTGTTTTTT
TRBV20-1	many	17	TRBJ2-7	.	CSARGDVSGISSYEQYF	TGCAGTGCTAGAGGGGACGTTTCGGGGATAAGCTCCTACGAGCAGTACTTC
TRBV6-2/TRBV6-3	many	15	TRBJ1-5	.	CASSEQRGGNQPQHF	TGTGCCAGCAGTGAACAGCGCGGGGGCAATCAGCCCCAGCATTTT
TRBV20-1	many	14	TRBJ2-7	TRBD1	CSASRDRDLYEQYF	TGCAGTGCTAGTAGGGACAGGGACCTATACGAGCAGTACTTC
TRBV7-9	.	15	TRBJ2-7	.	CASSLARGSSYEQYF	TGTGCCAGCAGCTTAGCAAGAGGGAGCTCCTACGAGCAGTACTTC
TRBV5-1	many	12	TRBJ1-1	.	CASNNRAGEAFF	TGCGCCAGCAATAACAGGGCTGGTGAAGCTTTCTTT
TRBV3-1	many	14	TRBJ2-5	.	CASSPTGSGETQYF	TGTGCCAGCAGCCCGACAGGATCGGGGGAGACCCAGTACTTC
TRBV6-1	many	14	TRBJ2-1	.	CASSEAGGWDEQFF	TGTGCCAGCAGTGAAGCGGGGGGCTGGGATGAGCAGTTCTTC
TRBV19	many	15	TRBJ2-7	TRBD2	CASSIGGGETYEQYF	TGTGCCAGTAGTATTGGGGGGGGAGAAACCTACGAGCAGTACTTC
TRBV12-3/TRBV12-4	many	15	TRBJ2-7	.	CASRARGLSSYEQYF	TGTGCCAGCAGGGCTCGGGGCCTCAGCTCCTACGAGCAGTACTTC
TRBV12-3/TRBV12-4	.	15	TRBJ2-7	.	CASSIRPGHSYEQYF	TGTGCCAGCAGTATACGTCCGGGACACTCCTACGAGCAGTACTTC
TRBV6-9	many	18	TRBJ2-5	TRBD2	CASSYSQGLAGAYETQYF	TGTGCCAGCAGTTACTCTCAAGGACTAGCGGGAGCCTACGAGACCCAGTACTTC
TRBV6-2/TRBV6-3	.	16	TRBJ2-3	TRBD2	CASSGGLAGRAYTQYF	TGTGCCAGCAGTGGCGGACTAGCGGGAAGGGCGTATACGCAGTATTTT
TRBV24-1	few	14	TRBJ2-2	.	CATSDLRSARELFF	TGTGCCACCAGTGACCTACGATCGGCCCGGGAGCTGTTTTTT
TRBV19	many	14	TRBJ1-5	TRBD1	CASSIMGQNQPQHF	TGTGCCAGTAGTATTATGGGACAGAATCAGCCCCAGCATTTT
TRBV20-1	.	13	TRBJ2-5	TRBD2	CSAGQLAGETQYF	TGCAGTGCTGGCCAACTAGCGGGAGAGACCCAGTACTTC
TRBV2	.	14	TRBJ1-4	.	CASSYGQINEKLFF	TGTGCCAGCAGTTACGGACAAATTAATGAAAAACTGTTTTTT
TRBV9	few	19	TRBJ1-3	.	CASSPSRARGGKSGNTIYF	TGTGCCAGCAGCCCCTCGCGGGCGAGGGGCGGAAAATCTGGAAACACCATATATTTT
TRBV6-2/TRBV6-3	many	15	TRBJ2-3	TRBD1	CASSYNRGRSDTQYF	TGTGCCAGCAGTTACAACAGGGGCAGGTCAGATACGCAGTATTTT
TRBV18	few	15	TRBJ1-6	.	CASSPAGFYNSPLHF	TGTGCCAGCTCACCAGCAGGGTTCTACAATTCACCCCTCCACTTT
TRBV28	many	14	TRBJ2-1	.	CASFPSGPGNEQFF	TGTGCCAGCTTCCCCTCAGGGCCTGGAAATGAGCAGTTCTTC
TRBV6-2/TRBV6-3	many	15	TRBJ1-4	.	CASTYTGRGIEKLFF	TGTGCCAGCACCTACACAGGGCGCGGTATTGAAAAACTGTTTTTT
TRBV27	many	16	TRBJ1-5	.	CASSRAEAGGNQPQHF	TGTGCCAGCAGTCGGGCAGAGGCAGGGGGCAATCAGCCCCAGCATTTT
TRBV28	few	11	TRBJ2-7	.	CASNERYEQYF	TGTGCCAGCAATGAGCGGTACGAGCAGTACTTC
TRBV11-2	.	16	TRBJ2-1	TRBD2	CASSLQPSGNFNEQFF	TGTGCCAGCAGCTTACAACCTAGCGGGAACTTCAATGAGCAGTTCTTC
TRBV28	many	14	TRBJ2-5	TRBD2	CASRVAGGQETQYF	TGTGCCAGCAGGGTCGCGGGGGGGCAAGAGACCCAGTACTTC
TRBV12-3/TRBV12-4	many	15	TRBJ2-5	TRBD2	CASSLSSGEKETQYF	TGTGCCAGCAGTTTATCTAGCGGGGAAAAAGAGACCCAGTACTTC
TRBV29-1	many	12	TRBJ2-5	TRBD1	CSAGTGKETQYF	TGCAGCGCCGGGACAGGGAAAGAGACCCAGTACTTC
TRBV10-3	many	14	TRBJ2-7	.	CAISGQASSYEQYF	TGTGCCATCAGTGGACAGGCCAGCTCCTACGAGCAGTACTTC
TRBV5-5	.	15	TRBJ2-7	.	CASSFAGYLSYEQYF	TGTGCCAGCAGCTTCGCGGGATACCTCTCCTACGAGCAGTACTTC
TRBV11-1	.	15	TRBJ2-7	.	CASSPLGGRLDEQYF	TGTGCCAGCAGCCCCCTTGGGGGGCGCCTGGACGAGCAGTACTTC
TRBV6-1	.	15	TRBJ1-4	TRBD1	CASTAAGTGTEKLFF	TGTGCCAGCACCGCAGCCGGGACAGGGACTGAAAAACTGTTTTTT
TRBV3-1	many	14	TRBJ2-1	TRBD2	CASSLSGSRNEQFF	TGTGCCAGCAGCCTCAGCGGGAGTCGCAATGAGCAGTTCTTC
TRBV19	many	18	TRBJ2-1	TRBD2	CASSIGGGTASSYNEQFF	TGTGCCAGTAGTATAGGGGGAGGGACGGCGAGCTCCTACAATGAGCAGTTCTTC
TRBV20-1	many	11	TRBJ1-1	.	CSARLLAEAFF	TGCAGTGCTAGATTACTTGCTGAAGCTTTCTTT
TRBV14	many	18	TRBJ2-1	.	CASSQGPMTRTVHNEQFF	TGTGCCAGCAGCCAAGGACCCATGACTAGAACCGTCCACAATGAGCAGTTCTTC